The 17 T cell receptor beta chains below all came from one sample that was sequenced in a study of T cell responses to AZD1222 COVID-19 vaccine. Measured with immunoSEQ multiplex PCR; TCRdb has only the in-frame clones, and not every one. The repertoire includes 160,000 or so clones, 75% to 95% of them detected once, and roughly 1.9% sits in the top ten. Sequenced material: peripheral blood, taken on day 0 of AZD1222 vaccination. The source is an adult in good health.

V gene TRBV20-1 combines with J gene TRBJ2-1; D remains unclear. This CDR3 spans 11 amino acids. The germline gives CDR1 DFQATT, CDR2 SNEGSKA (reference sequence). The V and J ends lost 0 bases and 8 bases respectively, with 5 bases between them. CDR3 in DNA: TGCAGTGCTAGAGAGTTAGATGAGCAGTTCTTC. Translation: CSARELDEQFF.

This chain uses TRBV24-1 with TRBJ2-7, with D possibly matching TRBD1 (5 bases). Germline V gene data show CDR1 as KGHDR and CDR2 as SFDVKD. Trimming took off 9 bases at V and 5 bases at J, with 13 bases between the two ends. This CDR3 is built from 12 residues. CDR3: CATPGRVDEQYF. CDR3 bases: TGTGCCACCCCCGGCAGGGTCGACGAGCAGTACTTC.

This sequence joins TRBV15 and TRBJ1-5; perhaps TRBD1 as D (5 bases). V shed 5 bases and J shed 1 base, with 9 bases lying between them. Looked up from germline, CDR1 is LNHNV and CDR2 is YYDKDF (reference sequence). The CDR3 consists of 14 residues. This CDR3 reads CATSSRQSNQPQHF. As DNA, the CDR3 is TGTGCCACCAGCTCCAGACAGAGCAATCAGCCCCAGCATTTT.

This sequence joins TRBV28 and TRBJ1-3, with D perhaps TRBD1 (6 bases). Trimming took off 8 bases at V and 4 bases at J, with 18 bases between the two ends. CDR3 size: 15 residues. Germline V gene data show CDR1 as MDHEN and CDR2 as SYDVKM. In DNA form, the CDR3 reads TGTGCCAGCGCCCAACCCACAGGGAGAGGAAACACCATATATTTT. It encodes CASAQPTGRGNTIYF.

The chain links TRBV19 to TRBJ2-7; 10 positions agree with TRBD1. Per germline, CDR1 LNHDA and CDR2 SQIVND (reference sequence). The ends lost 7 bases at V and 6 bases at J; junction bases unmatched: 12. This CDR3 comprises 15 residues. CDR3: CASTYAGTGVREQYF. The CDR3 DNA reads TGTGCCAGTACCTACGCCGGGACAGGGGTCCGCGAGCAGTACTTC.

CDR3 DNA: TGCAGTGCTAGAGCTAGCACTGAGCAGTTCTTC. This gives the protein CSARASTEQFF. The chain combines TRBV20-1 with TRBJ2-1, with TRBD2 as a possible D gene (5 bases). Trimming cost V 1 base and J 9 bases, with 7 bases left between them. The CDR3 contains 11 residues. CDR1 is DFQATT and CDR2 is SNEGSKA in the germline V gene (reference sequence).

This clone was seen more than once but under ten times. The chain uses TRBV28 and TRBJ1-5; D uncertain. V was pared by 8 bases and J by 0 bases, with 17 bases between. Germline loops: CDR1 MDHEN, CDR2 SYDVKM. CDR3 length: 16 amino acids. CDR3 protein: CASAVARILSNQPQHF. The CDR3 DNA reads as TGTGCCAGCGCCGTTGCCAGGATTCTTAGCAATCAGCCCCAGCATTTT.

CDR3: CASSNLDTGNEKLFF. The CDR3 region has the DNA TGTGCCAGCAGCAACCTCGACACAGGAAATGAAAAACTGTTTTTT. V usage is TRBV7-8 and J usage is TRBJ1-4, with D possibly TRBD1 on 5 matching bases. Trimming pared 5 bases from V and 5 bases from J, leaving 15 bases between. The germline V gene encodes CDR1 SGHVS and CDR2 FQNEAQ. This CDR3 region has 15 residues.

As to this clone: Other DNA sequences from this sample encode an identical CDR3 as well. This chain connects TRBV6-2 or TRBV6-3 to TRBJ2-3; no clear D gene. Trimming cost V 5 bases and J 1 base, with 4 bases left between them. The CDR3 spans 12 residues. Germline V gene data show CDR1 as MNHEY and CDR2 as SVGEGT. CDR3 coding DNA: TGTGCCAGCAGTGGGGGCACAGATACGCAGTATTTT. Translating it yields CASSGGTDTQYF.

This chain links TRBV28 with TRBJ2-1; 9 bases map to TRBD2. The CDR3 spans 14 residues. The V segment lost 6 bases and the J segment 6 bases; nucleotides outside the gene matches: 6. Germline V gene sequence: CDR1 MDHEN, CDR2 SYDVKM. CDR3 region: CASRVSGSFNEQFF. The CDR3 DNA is TGTGCCAGCAGGGTTAGCGGGAGTTTCAATGAGCAGTTCTTC.

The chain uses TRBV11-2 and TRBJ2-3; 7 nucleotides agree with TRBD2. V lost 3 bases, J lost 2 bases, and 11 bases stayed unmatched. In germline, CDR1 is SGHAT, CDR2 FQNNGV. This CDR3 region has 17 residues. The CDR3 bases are TGTGCCAGCAGCTTGGGACCGGGAGGAGGGATCACAGATACGCAGTATTTT. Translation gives CASSLGPGGGITDTQYF.

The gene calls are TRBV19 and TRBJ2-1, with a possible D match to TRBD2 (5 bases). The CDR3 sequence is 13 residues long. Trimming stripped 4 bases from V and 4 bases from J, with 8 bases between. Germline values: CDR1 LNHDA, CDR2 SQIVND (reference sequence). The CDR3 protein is CASSNWTYNEQFF. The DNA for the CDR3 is TGTGCCAGTAGTAACTGGACTTACAATGAGCAGTTCTTC.

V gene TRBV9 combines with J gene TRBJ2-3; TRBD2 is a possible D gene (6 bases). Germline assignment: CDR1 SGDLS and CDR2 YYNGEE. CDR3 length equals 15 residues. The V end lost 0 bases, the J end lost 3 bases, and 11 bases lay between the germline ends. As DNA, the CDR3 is TGTGCCAGCAGCGTAGTTGTGGGAGGTACAGATACGCAGTATTTT. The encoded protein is CASSVVVGGTDTQYF.

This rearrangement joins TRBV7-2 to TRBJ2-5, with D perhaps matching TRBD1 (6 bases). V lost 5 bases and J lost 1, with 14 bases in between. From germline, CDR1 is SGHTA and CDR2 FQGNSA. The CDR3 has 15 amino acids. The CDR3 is CASSQIRDIQETQYF. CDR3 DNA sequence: TGTGCCAGCAGCCAAATCCGGGACATCCAAGAGACCCAGTACTTC.

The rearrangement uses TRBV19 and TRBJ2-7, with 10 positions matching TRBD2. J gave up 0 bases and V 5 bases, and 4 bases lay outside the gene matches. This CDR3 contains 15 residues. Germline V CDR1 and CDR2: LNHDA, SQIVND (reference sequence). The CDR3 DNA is TGTGCCAGTAGTTCACTAGCGGGAATCTCCTACGAGCAGTACTTC. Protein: CASSSLAGISYEQYF.

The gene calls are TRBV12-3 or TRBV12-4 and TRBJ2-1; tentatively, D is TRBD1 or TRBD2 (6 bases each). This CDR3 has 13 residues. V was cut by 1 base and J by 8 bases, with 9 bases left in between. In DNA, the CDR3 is TGTGCCAGCAGTTTAGAAGGGGGGTATGAGCAGTTCTTC. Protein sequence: CASSLEGGYEQFF.

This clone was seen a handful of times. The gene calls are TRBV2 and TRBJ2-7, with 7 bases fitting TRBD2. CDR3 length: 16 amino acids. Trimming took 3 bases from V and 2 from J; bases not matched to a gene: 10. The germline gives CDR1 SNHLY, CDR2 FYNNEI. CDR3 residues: CASSDRSGTMTYEQYF. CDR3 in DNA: TGTGCCAGCAGTGACCGATCGGGGACTATGACCTACGAGCAGTACTTC.